This record covers a single T cell receptor (beta chain). The junction had 17 bases not matched to a gene; V was cut back by 5 bases and J by 7 bases. The V gene's germline CDR1 is SGHTA and CDR2 FQGNSA. The CDR3 consists of 17 residues. This entry is derived from a study of patients and donors after allogeneic stem cell transplantation. MiXCR, applied by TCRdb to the RT-PCR reads, yields one record per CDR3 protein. The sample includes about 230,000 distinct CDR3 sequences, roughly 13% seen only once; the top ten take roughly 12%. The genes are TRBV7-2 and TRBJ2-7, with TRBD2 matching over 10 bases. Sequencing input: blood, either unsorted or a sorted T cell fraction (not recorded which). This receptor was obtained from a human donor who was either an allogeneic HSCT recipient or a stem cell or donor lymphocyte infusion donor (not recorded which). It is not recorded whose cells these are; they may come from a transplant donor. CDR3 loop: CASSPPRGLAGVGEQYF. The CDR3 nucleotides are TGTGCCAGCAGCCCCCCCCGCGGCCTAGCGGGAGTAGGGGAGCAGTACTTC.